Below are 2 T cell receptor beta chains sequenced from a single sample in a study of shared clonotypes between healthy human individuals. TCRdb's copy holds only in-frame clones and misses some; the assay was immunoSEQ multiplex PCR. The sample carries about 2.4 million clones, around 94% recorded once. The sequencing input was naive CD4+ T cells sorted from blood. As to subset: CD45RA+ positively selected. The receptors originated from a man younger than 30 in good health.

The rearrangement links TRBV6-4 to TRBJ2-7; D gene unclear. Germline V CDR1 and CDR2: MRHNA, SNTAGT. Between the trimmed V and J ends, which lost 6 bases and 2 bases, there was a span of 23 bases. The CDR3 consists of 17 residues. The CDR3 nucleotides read TGTGCCAGCAGACCCCGGCAGCGATATCAAATAACCTACGAGCAGTACTTC. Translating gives CASRPRQRYQITYEQYF.

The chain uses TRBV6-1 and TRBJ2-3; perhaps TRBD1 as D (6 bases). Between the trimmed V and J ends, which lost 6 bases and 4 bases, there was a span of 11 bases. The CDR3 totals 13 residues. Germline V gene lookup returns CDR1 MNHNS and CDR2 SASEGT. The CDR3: CASSADRSDTQYF. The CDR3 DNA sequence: TGTGCCAGCAGCGCCGACAGGTCAGATACGCAGTATTTT.